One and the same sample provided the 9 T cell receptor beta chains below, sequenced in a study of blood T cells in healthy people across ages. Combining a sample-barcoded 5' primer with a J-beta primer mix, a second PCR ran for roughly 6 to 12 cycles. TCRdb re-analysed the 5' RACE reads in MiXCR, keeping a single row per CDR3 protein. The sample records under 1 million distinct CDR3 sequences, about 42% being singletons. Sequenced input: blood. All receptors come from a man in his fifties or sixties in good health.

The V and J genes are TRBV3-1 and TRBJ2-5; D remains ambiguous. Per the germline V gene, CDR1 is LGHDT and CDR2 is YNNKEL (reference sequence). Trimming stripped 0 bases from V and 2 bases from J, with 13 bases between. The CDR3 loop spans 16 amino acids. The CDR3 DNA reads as TGTGCCAGCAGCCAAGACCCACTCCCCAGGCAAGAGACCCAGTACTTC. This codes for CASSQDPLPRQETQYF.

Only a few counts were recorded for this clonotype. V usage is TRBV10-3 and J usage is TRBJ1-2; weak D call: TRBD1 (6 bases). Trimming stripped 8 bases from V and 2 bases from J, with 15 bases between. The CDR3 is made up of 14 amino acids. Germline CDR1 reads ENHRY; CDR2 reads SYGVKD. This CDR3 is CAIRGGQRNYGYTF. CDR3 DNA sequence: TGTGCCATCCGTGGGGGGCAGAGGAACTATGGCTACACCTTC.

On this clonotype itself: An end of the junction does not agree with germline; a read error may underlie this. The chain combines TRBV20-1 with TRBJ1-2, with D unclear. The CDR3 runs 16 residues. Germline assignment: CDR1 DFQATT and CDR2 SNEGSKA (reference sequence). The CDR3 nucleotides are TGCAGTGCTTTATCGGCAGGCCTTTCTCCGATGTATGGCTACGCCTTC. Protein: CSALSAGLSPMYGYAF.

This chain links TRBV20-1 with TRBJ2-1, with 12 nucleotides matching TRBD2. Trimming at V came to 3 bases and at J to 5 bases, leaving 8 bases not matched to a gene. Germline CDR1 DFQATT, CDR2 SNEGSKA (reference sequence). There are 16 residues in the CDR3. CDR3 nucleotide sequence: TGCAGTGCTAGCTCGGGACTAGCGGGCACCAACAATGAGCAGTTCTTC. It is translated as CSASSGLAGTNNEQFF.

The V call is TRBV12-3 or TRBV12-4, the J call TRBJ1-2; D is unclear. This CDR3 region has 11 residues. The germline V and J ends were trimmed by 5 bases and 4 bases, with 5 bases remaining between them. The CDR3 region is CASSQLYGYTF. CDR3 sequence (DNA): TGTGCCAGCAGTCAGCTCTATGGCTACACCTTC.

Here the CDR3 reads CSALRYSSGVAKNIQYF. In DNA form, the CDR3 reads TGCAGTGCCCTCCGGTATTCTAGCGGGGTAGCCAAAAACATTCAGTACTTC. This chain uses TRBV20-1 with TRBJ2-4; 9 bases are shared with TRBD2. The CDR3 is 17 amino acids. V shed 6 bases, J shed 0 bases, and the junction held 12 bases outside the gene matches. CDR1 is DFQATT and CDR2 is SNEGSKA in the germline V gene (reference sequence).

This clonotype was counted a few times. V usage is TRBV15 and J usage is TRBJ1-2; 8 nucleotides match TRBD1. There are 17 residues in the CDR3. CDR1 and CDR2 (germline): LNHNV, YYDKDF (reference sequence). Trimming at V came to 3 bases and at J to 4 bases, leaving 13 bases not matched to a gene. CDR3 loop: CATSRDSSGGLIYGYTF. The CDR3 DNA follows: TGTGCCACCAGCAGGGATTCCTCAGGGGGCCTGATCTATGGCTACACCTTC.

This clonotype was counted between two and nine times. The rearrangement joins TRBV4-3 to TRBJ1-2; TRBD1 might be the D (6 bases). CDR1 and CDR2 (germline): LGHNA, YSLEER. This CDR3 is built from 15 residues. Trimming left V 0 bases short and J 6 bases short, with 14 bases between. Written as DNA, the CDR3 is TGCGCCAGCAGCCAAGAAAACAGGGCTCGCCATGGCTACACCTTC. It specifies CASSQENRARHGYTF.

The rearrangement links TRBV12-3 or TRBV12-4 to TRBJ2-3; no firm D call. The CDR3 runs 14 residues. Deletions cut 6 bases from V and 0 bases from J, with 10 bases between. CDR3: CASSSVRSTDTQYF. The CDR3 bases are TGTGCCAGCAGCTCCGTGCGGAGCACAGATACGCAGTATTTT.